This T cell receptor beta chain was documented in a study of CD8+ T cells in alopecia areata. Stated treatment: oral pan-JAK inhibitor, 5-10 mg twice daily. Trimming pared 5 bases from V and 2 bases from J, leaving 7 bases between. Germline CDR1 reads LGHNT; CDR2 reads FRNRAP. This CDR3 spans 13 amino acids. RNA, once extracted, was reverse transcribed into cDNA for use as the sequencing template. Produced via immunoSEQ multiplex PCR; TCRdb's table is partial and in-frame only. The data show around 200,000 clones, roughly 64% seen once. The chain has TRBV12-5 and TRBJ1-5; no firm D call. The TCR comes from a human donor with alopecia areata. Sample: CD8+ T cells sorted from blood, taken at week 24, from a patient treated with tofacitinib. The CDR3 DNA reads as TGTGCTAGTGGTCCTTCGGGCAATCAGCCCCAGCATTTT. Its protein is CASGPSGNQPQHF.